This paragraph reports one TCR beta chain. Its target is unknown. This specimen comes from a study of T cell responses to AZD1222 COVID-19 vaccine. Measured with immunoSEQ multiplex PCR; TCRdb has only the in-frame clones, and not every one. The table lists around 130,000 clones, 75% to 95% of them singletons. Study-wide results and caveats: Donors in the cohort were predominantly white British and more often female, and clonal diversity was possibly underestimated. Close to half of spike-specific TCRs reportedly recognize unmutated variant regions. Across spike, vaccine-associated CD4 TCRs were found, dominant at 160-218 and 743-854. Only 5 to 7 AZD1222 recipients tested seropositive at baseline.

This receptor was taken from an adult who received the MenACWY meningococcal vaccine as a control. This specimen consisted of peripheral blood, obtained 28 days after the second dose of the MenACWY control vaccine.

The CDR3 DNA reads as TGTGCCAAGGGACAGGGGGAAAACATTCAGTACTTC. Its translation is CAKGQGENIQYF. V and J are TRBV2 and TRBJ2-4; 11 bases line up with TRBD1. V lost 10 bases and J lost 5; bases outside the gene matches: 1. CDR1 is SNHLY and CDR2 is FYNNEI in the germline V gene. This CDR3 comprises 12 residues.